This T cell receptor beta chain was recorded in a study of CD8 T cells in Susac syndrome. The CDR3 consists of 16 residues. Germline loops: CDR1 SGHAT, CDR2 FQNNGV. V trimming: 4 bases; J trimming: 7 bases; junction bases outside the gene matches: 8. A quantity of about 0.45 to 1 ug RNA underwent reverse transcription using random hexamers. One entry per CDR3 protein results from TCRdb running MiXCR on the immunoSEQ multiplex PCR reads. The sample lists around 140,000 distinct CDR3 sequences, roughly 80% occurring once. FACS enriched CD8+ TEMRA cells, while bulk CD8+ and CD4+ were negatively isolated.

This receptor was taken from a human donor with multiple sclerosis. The rearrangement joins TRBV11-2 to TRBJ2-2; 11 positions agree with TRBD2. The sequenced sample was CD8+ T cells from PBMCs. The CDR3 here is CASSSVAGGPNGELFF. In DNA, the CDR3 is TGTGCCAGCAGCTCAGTAGCGGGAGGGCCGAACGGGGAGCTGTTTTTT.